Listed below are T cell receptor beta chains from one sample, sequenced in a study of blood T cell repertoires in COVID-19. Profiled with immunoSEQ multiplex PCR; TCRdb holds only in-frame clones, not every one. The data show 400,000 to 450,000 clones, approximately 88% seen once. Sequencing was carried out using peripheral blood. These receptors were collected from a woman in her forties or fifties with COVID-19, enrolled during active disease. Both conserved end residues are part of each CDR3. The order of the fields is V gene, D gene, clone size, J gene, CDR3 protein, CDR3 DNA. A D gene is named only where the DNA matches it firmly. Only some rows state a clone size, as once, few, many or a class for expanded clones.

v_call: TRBV30
d_call: .
clone_size: .
j_call: TRBJ1-2
cdr3_aa: CAWNLPTFNDYTF
cdr3_nt: TGTGCCTGGAATCTCCCTACGTTCAACGACTACACCTTC

v_call: TRBV6-5
d_call: .
clone_size: .
j_call: TRBJ2-7
cdr3_aa: CASSAAVDYEQYF
cdr3_nt: TGTGCCAGCAGCGCGGCGGTCGACTACGAGCAGTACTTC

v_call: TRBV7-2
d_call: TRBD2
clone_size: .
j_call: TRBJ2-3
cdr3_aa: CASSYTSGGRGTQYF
cdr3_nt: TGTGCCAGCAGCTACACTAGCGGGGGGCGGGGTACGCAGTATTTT

v_call: TRBV6-5
d_call: .
clone_size: .
j_call: TRBJ1-2
cdr3_aa: CASSYLAVRDYGYTF
cdr3_nt: TGTGCCAGCAGTTATTTGGCAGTGCGGGACTATGGCTACACCTTC

v_call: TRBV5-6
d_call: .
clone_size: .
j_call: TRBJ2-5
cdr3_aa: CASSLGAGTQYF
cdr3_nt: TGTGCCAGCAGCTTAGGGGCCGGGACCCAGTACTTC

v_call: TRBV7-9
d_call: TRBD1
clone_size: .
j_call: TRBJ2-7
cdr3_aa: CASSFAGGYEQYF
cdr3_nt: TGTGCCAGCAGCTTCGCAGGGGGCTACGAGCAGTACTTC

v_call: TRBV11-2
d_call: .
clone_size: few
j_call: TRBJ1-2
cdr3_aa: CASSLQGIGNYGYTF
cdr3_nt: TGTGCCAGCAGCTTACAGGGTATCGGGAACTATGGCTACACCTTC

v_call: TRBV2
d_call: .
clone_size: .
j_call: TRBJ1-1
cdr3_aa: CASSDTEKAFF
cdr3_nt: TGTGCCAGCAGTGATACAGAAAAAGCTTTCTTT

v_call: TRBV7-9
d_call: TRBD2
clone_size: .
j_call: TRBJ2-7
cdr3_aa: CASSPGTSSYEQYF
cdr3_nt: TGTGCCAGCAGTCCCGGGACTAGCTCCTACGAGCAGTACTTC

v_call: TRBV18
d_call: TRBD2
clone_size: .
j_call: TRBJ2-7
cdr3_aa: CASSNGGITYEQYF
cdr3_nt: TGTGCCAGCTCAAACGGGGGGATAACCTACGAGCAGTACTTC

v_call: TRBV11-2
d_call: .
clone_size: .
j_call: TRBJ2-7
cdr3_aa: CASSPGTYEQYF
cdr3_nt: TGTGCCAGCAGCCCGGGAACCTACGAGCAGTACTTC

v_call: TRBV6-5
d_call: .
clone_size: .
j_call: TRBJ1-3
cdr3_aa: CASLEGTTTGNTIYF
cdr3_nt: TGTGCCAGCCTCGAAGGGACAACGACCGGAAACACCATATATTTT

v_call: TRBV6-5
d_call: .
clone_size: .
j_call: TRBJ1-2
cdr3_aa: CASSYLSGYGYTF
cdr3_nt: TGTGCCAGCAGTTATCTTTCAGGGTATGGCTACACCTTC

v_call: TRBV6-6
d_call: .
clone_size: once
j_call: TRBJ1-5
cdr3_aa: CASSWEVSGPQHF
cdr3_nt: TGTGCCAGCAGCTGGGAGGTATCTGGGCCCCAGCATTTT

v_call: TRBV18
d_call: TRBD1
clone_size: .
j_call: TRBJ2-5
cdr3_aa: CASSPPGQEETQYF
cdr3_nt: TGTGCCAGCTCACCACCGGGACAGGAAGAGACCCAGTACTTC

v_call: TRBV30
d_call: TRBD1
clone_size: .
j_call: TRBJ2-7
cdr3_aa: CAWSAQGAFNEQYF
cdr3_nt: TGTGCCTGGAGTGCACAGGGGGCGTTCAACGAGCAGTACTTC

v_call: TRBV6-5
d_call: .
clone_size: .
j_call: TRBJ1-1
cdr3_aa: CASIVGGGTEAFF
cdr3_nt: TGTGCCAGCATAGTTGGGGGAGGCACTGAAGCTTTCTTT

v_call: TRBV7-2
d_call: TRBD1
clone_size: .
j_call: TRBJ2-2
cdr3_aa: CASSPDRVRTGELFF
cdr3_nt: TGTGCCAGCAGCCCAGACAGGGTCCGGACCGGGGAGCTGTTTTTT

v_call: TRBV4-1
d_call: .
clone_size: few
j_call: TRBJ2-2
cdr3_aa: CASSPAGVAGELFF
cdr3_nt: TGCGCCAGCAGCCCCGCAGGGGTGGCCGGGGAGCTGTTTTTT

v_call: TRBV28
d_call: .
clone_size: .
j_call: TRBJ1-1
cdr3_aa: CASSGTSGEGTEAFF
cdr3_nt: TGTGCCAGCAGTGGAACCTCAGGGGAGGGAACTGAAGCTTTCTTT

v_call: TRBV6-6
d_call: TRBD1
clone_size: once
j_call: TRBJ1-2
cdr3_aa: CASSGTGANGYTF
cdr3_nt: TGTGCCAGCAGCGGGACAGGGGCCAATGGCTACACCTTC

v_call: TRBV7-6
d_call: TRBD2
clone_size: .
j_call: TRBJ2-1
cdr3_aa: CASSLVSTSGVYNEQFF
cdr3_nt: TGTGCCAGCAGCTTAGTATCTACTAGCGGGGTTTACAATGAGCAGTTCTTC

v_call: TRBV10-3
d_call: .
clone_size: once
j_call: TRBJ1-1
cdr3_aa: CAIRQGSDTEAFF
cdr3_nt: TGTGCCATCAGACAGGGTTCAGACACTGAAGCTTTCTTT

v_call: TRBV6-5
d_call: .
clone_size: .
j_call: TRBJ1-2
cdr3_aa: CASLGFGYGYTF
cdr3_nt: TGTGCCAGCCTCGGGTTTGGCTATGGCTACACCTTC

v_call: TRBV24-1
d_call: TRBD2
clone_size: .
j_call: TRBJ2-1
cdr3_aa: CATRSGGDNEQFF
cdr3_nt: TGTGCCACCAGGAGTGGGGGGGACAATGAGCAGTTCTTC

v_call: TRBV5-5
d_call: .
clone_size: .
j_call: TRBJ1-5
cdr3_aa: CASSLDGRGGQPQHF
cdr3_nt: TGTGCCAGCAGCTTGGATGGGAGGGGCGGTCAGCCCCAGCATTTT

v_call: TRBV24-1
d_call: TRBD1
clone_size: once
j_call: TRBJ1-1
cdr3_aa: CATSDPGGTEAFF
cdr3_nt: TGTGCCACCAGTGATCCAGGGGGGACTGAAGCTTTCTTT

v_call: TRBV29-1
d_call: .
clone_size: .
j_call: TRBJ1-2
cdr3_aa: CSVEVRGTNYGYTF
cdr3_nt: TGCAGCGTTGAAGTTCGGGGGACTAACTATGGCTACACCTTC